The sequence of this T cell receptor (beta chain) was determined in a study of shared clonotypes between healthy human individuals. This CDR3 region has 13 residues. Germline values: CDR1 SEHNR, CDR2 FQNEAQ (reference sequence). V lost 3 bases and J 7 bases, leaving 10 bases between the germline ends. Profiling relied on immunoSEQ multiplex PCR, and the TCRdb table lists in-frame clones only, not all of them. The sample includes 730,000 or so clones, about two thirds seen only once; the top ten take under 2%. The V gene is TRBV7-9, the J gene TRBJ1-3, with D uncertain. The sample consisted of memory CD4+ T cells sorted from blood. Subset defined: CD45RA-negative fraction. The sequence was collected from a woman between 25 and 40 years old in good health. This chain's CDR3 is CASSFGAPNTIYF. DNA of the CDR3: TGTGCCAGCAGCTTCGGCGCGCCGAACACCATATATTTT.